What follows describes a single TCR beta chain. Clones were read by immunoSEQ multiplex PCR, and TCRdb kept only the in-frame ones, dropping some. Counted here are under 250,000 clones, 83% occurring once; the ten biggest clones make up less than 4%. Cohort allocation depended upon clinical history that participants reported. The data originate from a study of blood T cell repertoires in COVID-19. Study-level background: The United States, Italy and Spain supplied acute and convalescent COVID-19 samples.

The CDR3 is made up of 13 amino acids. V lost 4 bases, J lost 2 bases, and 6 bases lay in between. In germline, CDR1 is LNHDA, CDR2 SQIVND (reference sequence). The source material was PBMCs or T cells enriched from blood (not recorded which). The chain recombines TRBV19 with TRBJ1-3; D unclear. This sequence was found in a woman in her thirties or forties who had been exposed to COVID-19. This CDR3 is CASSTGPGNTIYF. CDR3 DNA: TGTGCCAGTAGTACAGGTCCTGGAAACACCATATATTTT.